One TCR beta chain is described in this entry. No antigen is known for it. No base-level quality is on record; no much larger clone is a single base apart. The label giving this sample's time point can be read as: about 28 days (+/-7) after the second vaccine dose. AZD1222 recipients with second doses at about 4 weeks or about 12 weeks were pooled, because spike-specific TCR depth and breadth did not differ between schedules. Vaccinee samples were obtained from the UK trials COV001 and COV002, which included a single-blind randomized controlled phase 2/3 trial of AZD1222 (ChAdOx1 nCoV-19) in healthy adults. Trial participant PBMC samples were collected at day 0 and day 28 after the second dose for TCRbeta chain sequencing. The data were obtained in a study of T cell responses to AZD1222 COVID-19 vaccine (dated by TCRdb to the early 2020s). As for the study more broadly: TCR sequencing covered more than 230 trial participants: 200 to 220 given two doses of AZD1222 and 26 given two doses of MenACWY control vaccine. Enrollment into the trials was organized by age into subgroups of 18-55, 56-69 and 70-plus years, and those subgroups contained roughly 150, 30 and 60 TCR-sequenced participants, respectively. On the study overall, not on this receptor specifically: Spike-specific TCR breadth and depth rose significantly after two AZD1222 doses compared with day 0 and with MenACWY recipients. Because no day 14 peak-response samples were available, the repertoires could be characterized only after the peak T cell response. Participants were mostly white British, with more females than males. The authors suggested clonal diversity may have been underestimated. Only five or six AZD1222 recipients were SARS-CoV-2 seropositive at baseline, limiting conclusions about previously exposed vaccinees. The vaccine-associated CD4 TCRs covered the entire spike protein, and the dominant responses fell in regions 160-218 and 743-854. Epitopes outside the regions mutated in the B.1.351 and B.1.1.7 variants were reportedly recognized by nearly half of the unique spike-specific TCRs. In the small 56-69-year group, the increase in depth fell short of significance, most likely because of low power.

The CDR3 regions of human TCRbeta chains were analyzed by immunosequencing. As for the authors' bioinformatics: TCRs in the repertoires were compared against a reference library of SARS-CoV-2-specific TCRs that had been generated with the MIRA antigen-specificity platform. Breadth was defined as the fraction of unique TCRs that were SARS-CoV-2-associated. Depth was defined as the fraction of total T cells that were SARS-CoV-2-associated. Using the MIRA data, each spike-specific TCR was mapped to the spike region that the TCR reacts to and placed in a CD4 or CD8 class. Log10-transformed breadth and depth values were compared by one-way ANOVA with Sidak's multiple comparisons tests. TCRdb re-hosts the immuneACCESS table, in-frame sequences only. Its copies lack some clones; in the studies checked, an unresolved V gene accounts for under half of them, and the cause for the rest is not known. V and J calls and clone size are copied from that table; D and trimming were computed from the DNA. The sample table contains nearly 90,000 clones; only one count was recorded for roughly 90% of them. Of the sample, approximately 5.1% is held by the ten largest clones.

Sequenced material: peripheral blood, taken 28 days after the second AZD1222 dose. The sequence came from an adult who received the AZD1222 COVID-19 vaccine.

The nucleotide sequence is TGCGCCAGCAGCTTGGTAACTCAGGGGTATGGCTACACCTTC. This gives the protein CASSLVTQGYGYTF. The rearranged chain carries TRBV5-1 and TRBJ1-2; a tentative D call is TRBD1 (6 bases match). From the germline V gene, CDR1 is SGHRS and CDR2 is YFSETQ. The CDR3 spans 14 residues, from the cysteine through the phenylalanine. CDR3 DNA only is kept here, 42 bases in frame from base 1. The germline ends are 11 bases apart after V is trimmed by 0 bases and J by 5 bases. The full variable domain, completed from the reference TRBV5-1 and TRBJ1-2 proteins outside the CDR3, reads KAGVTQTPRYLIKTRGQQVTLSCSPISGHRSVSWYQQTPGQGLQFLFEYFSETQRNKGNFPGRFSGRQFSNSRSEMNVSTLELGDSALYLCASSLVTQGYGYTFGSGTRLTVV.